One sample yielded the 9 T cell receptor beta chains listed below, sequenced in a study of shared clonotypes between healthy human individuals (dated by TCRdb to 2019 to 2021). The receptor library was made with the immunoSEQ multiplex PCR assay. Not all clones reach the TCRdb copy of this immuneACCESS table, which keeps in-frame sequences only. Checked studies attribute under half of the gap to unresolved V genes and leave the rest unexplained. Present in this sample are 550,000 to 800,000 clones, over 65% of which were seen just once. About 1.8% of the sample goes to the ten largest clones. Sample: memory CD4+ T cells sorted from blood. The cell subset or site label, as the study defines it: CD45RA-negative fraction. Receptors were obtained from a woman aged 30 to 39 in good health.

Notes on this clone: The same CDR3 can be traced to other DNA sequences in this sample. This chain connects TRBV2 to TRBJ2-1, with 10 bases lining up with TRBD1. J lost 6 bases, V lost 6 bases, and 2 bases had no gene match. Per germline, CDR1 SNHLY and CDR2 FYNNEI. The CDR3 extends over 13 amino acids. CDR3 DNA sequence: TGTGCCAGCAGGCGACAGGGGGCCAATGAGCAGTTCTTC. This translates into CASRRQGANEQFF.

A few counts support this clone. The rearrangement links TRBV11-2 to TRBJ2-7, with TRBD1 matching 9 bases. The CDR3 has 13 residues. J lost 5 bases, V lost 1 base, and 0 bases had no gene match. Per germline, CDR1 SGHAT and CDR2 FQNNGV. In DNA, the CDR3 is TGTGCCAGCAGCTTAGGGACAGGGGACGAGCAGTACTTC. This encodes CASSLGTGDEQYF.

The chain has TRBV5-1 and TRBJ1-2, with TRBD1 matching over 9 bases. V shed 0 bases, J shed 5 bases, and the junction held 5 bases outside the gene matches. This CDR3 is 15 amino acids long. The germline V gene has CDR1 SGHRS and CDR2 YFSETQ. The CDR3 sequence: CASSLGDRDQYGYTF. DNA for the CDR3: TGCGCCAGCAGCTTGGGGGACAGGGATCAATATGGCTACACCTTC.

J is TRBJ1-2 and V is TRBV5-4; 10 bases are a match to TRBD1. V was pared by 0 bases and J by 4 bases, with 6 bases of the junction left unmatched. Germline values: CDR1 SGHNT, CDR2 YYREEE (reference sequence). The CDR3 spans 16 residues. The CDR3, as DNA: TGTGCCAGCAGCTTGGGGCTGGGGACAGGGGCCTATGGCTACACCTTC. It encodes CASSLGLGTGAYGYTF.

On this clone itself: Other nucleotide sequences in the sample specify the same CDR3. This rearrangement joins TRBV7-6 to TRBJ2-3; D is unresolved. Germline assignment: CDR1 SGHVS and CDR2 FNYEAQ. The CDR3 is made up of 11 amino acids. V shed 4 bases and J shed 2 bases, with 1 base lying between them. This CDR3 is CASSSTDTQYF. CDR3 sequence (DNA): TGTGCCAGCAGCTCCACAGATACGCAGTATTTT.

This clone was detected only a few times. This chain connects TRBV5-1 to TRBJ2-5, with D possibly being TRBD2 (5 bases). Germline loops: CDR1 SGHRS, CDR2 YFSETQ. V was shortened by 1 base and J by 2 bases, with 12 bases between the two germline ends. The CDR3 runs to 15 residues. The CDR3 is CASSLFLAGQETQYF. The CDR3 bases are TGCGCCAGCAGCTTGTTTCTAGCCGGACAAGAGACCCAGTACTTC.

The J gene is TRBJ2-7, the V gene TRBV9; D remains unclear. CDR3 length: 15 residues. Germline values: CDR1 SGDLS, CDR2 YYNGEE. V lost 0 bases to trimming and J lost 7 bases, with 17 bases between them. CDR3 in amino acids: CASSVVRPLDGEQYF. The DNA of the CDR3 is TGTGCCAGCAGCGTAGTAAGGCCTTTGGATGGGGAGCAGTACTTC.

Concerning this clone: One end of the junction is discordant with germline, which a read error may explain. The chain has TRBV28 and TRBJ2-3; 11 bases line up with TRBD2. Germline V gene sequence: CDR1 MDHEN, CDR2 SYDVKM. The CDR3 contains 16 residues. CDR3 protein: CASSLWTSGSTDTQYF. DNA of the CDR3: TGTGCCAGCAGTCTATGGACTAGCGGGAGCACAGATACGCAGTATTTT.

The chain is built from TRBV25-1 and TRBJ1-1; 8 nucleotides align to TRBD1. Trimming cost V 3 bases and J 4 bases; bases outside gene matches: 4. The CDR3 is 14 residues long. CDR1 MGHDK and CDR2 SYGVNS come from the germline V gene. The CDR3 loop is CASSDKTGGTEAFF. DNA of the CDR3: TGTGCCAGCAGTGACAAAACAGGGGGCACTGAAGCTTTCTTT. Based on the CDR3 plus reference TRBV25-1 and TRBJ1-1, the full variable domain is EADIYQTPRYLVIGTGKKITLECSQTMGHDKMYWYQQDPGMELHLIHYSYGVNSTEKGDLSSESTVSRIRTEHFPLTLESARPSHTSQYLCASSDKTGGTEAFFGQGTRLTVV.